This TCR beta chain appears in the sequencing data of a study of CD8 T cells in ankylosing spondylitis. Overall study findings and caveats: Those disease-linked clones were CD8+; they were also relatively rare in peripheral blood. Before this, some motif variants had been reported in reactive arthritis synovial fluid and blood. Roughly eight highly homologous variants made up a TCR beta motif that seemed to typify ankylosing spondylitis blood.

The CDR3 is made up of 18 amino acids. Trimming removed 0 bases from V and 0 bases from J, with 15 bases in between. Per the germline V gene, CDR1 is MRHNA and CDR2 is SNTAGT. Quantitative 5'-RACE with molecular barcodes generated TCR beta libraries. TCRdb reanalysed the 5' RACE reads using MiXCR and keeps one entry per CDR3 protein. The profile shows around 30,000 distinct CDR3 sequences, about 7.2% of them singletons. This clonotype was seen many times. Antigen: not known. V gene TRBV6-4 combines with J gene TRBJ2-1; D is unresolved. This TCR came from a male donor with ankylosing spondylitis or in good health (not recorded which). Source material: blood, either unsorted or a sorted T cell fraction (not recorded which). The CDR3 coding sequence is TGTGCCAGCAGTGACTCGAGTCGGGCGTCGAGCTCCTACAATGAGCAGTTCTTC. It specifies CASSDSSRASSSYNEQFF.